This T cell receptor (beta chain) emerged from a study of blood T cell repertoires in COVID-19. Study context: Whether acute or convalescent, the COVID-19 samples came from the United States, Italy and Spain. The analysed material was cDNA or gDNA that came from T cells, B-cell-depleted T cells, or PBMCs.

Germline V gene data show CDR1 as GTSNPN and CDR2 as SVGIG (reference sequence). V gave up 6 bases and J gave up 5 bases; unmatched junction bases: 7. This CDR3 comprises 13 residues. Methods used by the authors: Quantification of nucleated cells was approximated via reference gene primer amplification. Sequencing was performed with immunoSEQ multiplex PCR; in TCRdb, only in-frame clones are kept and a portion is missing. V and J calls plus clone size are reproduced from that table; the DNA served to infer D and trimming. The sample has around 180,000 clones, around four fifths seen once. Input material: peripheral blood. This sequence was found in a woman in her 30s with acute or convalescent COVID-19. This sequence joins TRBV30 and TRBJ1-1; TRBD1 matches 9 bases. The CDR3 is CACQQGAETEAFF. The DNA of the CDR3 is TGTGCCTGTCAACAGGGGGCTGAAACTGAAGCTTTCTTT.